The rows below give T cell receptor beta chains drawn from one sample of a study of PD-1 blockade in classical Hodgkin lymphoma. Here immunoSEQ multiplex PCR was the method, and the copy in TCRdb shows in-frame clones only, minus some. Here the sample spans 50,000 to 65,000 clones, 87% being singletons. Sequenced here: peripheral blood mononuclear cells (PBMCs), sampled before the fourth cycle of nivolumab. Receptors were obtained from a human donor with classical Hodgkin lymphoma. The CDR3 runs from the conserved cysteine through the conserved F or W. The D gene is left open where the match is weak. Some rows mark clone size as missing; the rest say once, few, many or name a class of expanded clone.

V gene	clone size	J gene	D gene	CDR3 DNA	CDR3 protein
TRBV6-1	once	TRBJ2-7	TRBD2	TGTGCCAGCAGTGACCTAGCGGGTGGACGTTTTCGCGAGCAGTACTTC	CASSDLAGGRFREQYF
TRBV5-1	NA	TRBJ1-3	NA	TGCGCCAGCAGCTTGGGCACAGGAAACACCATATATTTT	CASSLGTGNTIYF
TRBV5-1	NA	TRBJ2-5	NA	TGCGCCAGCAGCCCCGGGACCCCCGGGGAGACCCAGTACTTC	CASSPGTPGETQYF
TRBV6-1	NA	TRBJ2-1	TRBD2	TGTGCCAGCAGTGAAGCGACCATCCCCGGGGGGGCCATCTACAATGAGCAGTTCTTC	CASSEATIPGGAIYNEQFF
TRBV7-9	NA	TRBJ1-1	NA	TGTGCCAGCAGCTCAACCCAGGGCACTGAAGCTTTCTTT	CASSSTQGTEAFF
TRBV5-1	NA	TRBJ2-5	TRBD2	TGCGCCAGCAGCCAGGGAGCGGGGGGACAAGAGACCCAGTACTTC	CASSQGAGGQETQYF
TRBV27	NA	TRBJ2-7	NA	TGTGCCAGCAGACCCATCGACAGTTACGAGCAGTACTTC	CASRPIDSYEQYF
TRBV5-1	NA	TRBJ1-3	NA	TGCGCCAGCAGCTTGGGCTCCAGTCGGCGCTCTGGAAACACCATATATTTT	CASSLGSSRRSGNTIYF
TRBV6-4	NA	TRBJ2-2	NA	TGTGCCAGCAGTGATAGGACGACCGGGGAGCTGTTTTTT	CASSDRTTGELFF
TRBV19	NA	TRBJ1-2	NA	TGTGCCAGTAAGCCTGACAGTGTCGGCTATGGCTACACCTTC	CASKPDSVGYGYTF
TRBV6-6	NA	TRBJ2-5	NA	TGTGCCAGCAGTCCCCCAGCGGGAGAGACCCAGTACTTC	CASSPPAGETQYF
TRBV7-9	NA	TRBJ2-7	TRBD1	TGTGCCAGCAGCCGGGGGACAGGGCCCCTATCCCTGTACGAGCAGTACTTC	CASSRGTGPLSLYEQYF
TRBV19	NA	TRBJ1-2	TRBD1	TGTGCCAGTAGTTACAGGGGGGGCCGAAACTATGGCTACACCTTC	CASSYRGGRNYGYTF
TRBV5-1	NA	TRBJ2-2	TRBD2	TGCGCCAGCAGCTTTCTAGCGGAGAACACCGGGGAGCTGTTTTTT	CASSFLAENTGELFF
TRBV18	NA	TRBJ2-7	TRBD1	TGTGCCAGCTCACTTCGGACAGGGGACGAGCAGTACTTC	CASSLRTGDEQYF
TRBV18	NA	TRBJ2-1	NA	TGTGCCAGCTCACAGGTAAACAATGAGCAGTTCTTC	CASSQVNNEQFF
TRBV7-9	NA	TRBJ1-2	TRBD1	TGTGCCAGCAGACAAGACAGGGACTATGGCTACACCTTC	CASRQDRDYGYTF
TRBV2	once	TRBJ2-3	NA	TGTGCCAGCGGGGCAGGGTTGGCAGATACGCAGTATTTT	CASGAGLADTQYF
TRBV5-1	NA	TRBJ1-1	NA	TGCGCCAGCAGCTTGGCAGGACAGTCCGAAGCTTTCTTT	CASSLAGQSEAFF
TRBV7-2	NA	TRBJ2-5	NA	TGTGCCAGCAGCTTAGGTTTGGGTCAAGAGACCCAGTACTTC	CASSLGLGQETQYF
TRBV5-1	NA	TRBJ1-3	NA	TGCGCCAGCAGCCTCGAGGGTTCCTCTGGAAACACCATATATTTT	CASSLEGSSGNTIYF
TRBV9	NA	TRBJ1-3	TRBD1	TGTGCCAGCAGCGTAGACGGGACAGCTGGAAACACCATATATTTT	CASSVDGTAGNTIYF
TRBV5-1	NA	TRBJ2-7	NA	TGCGCCAGCAGCTTGATCCCCACTAACGGGGGGCCGAGGGAGCAGTACTTC	CASSLIPTNGGPREQYF
TRBV6-6	once	TRBJ1-5	NA	TGTGCCAGTGTAGGGGGGGACGGTCAGCCCCAGCATTTT	CASVGGDGQPQHF
TRBV10-3	NA	TRBJ1-1	TRBD1	TGTGCCATCAGTGAGCTAGTCGGACAGGGATCCACTGAAGCTTTCTTT	CAISELVGQGSTEAFF
TRBV7-9	NA	TRBJ2-7	TRBD1	TGTGCCAGCAGCCCCCGGGACAGGGCCTACGAGCAGTACTTC	CASSPRDRAYEQYF
TRBV4-1	NA	TRBJ1-2	TRBD1	TGCGCCAGCAGCTATGAAGGACAGGCCTACTATGGCTACACCTTC	CASSYEGQAYYGYTF
TRBV6-6	NA	TRBJ2-3	NA	TGTGCCAGCAGTCTGGACCTGGGGTGGGGGCAAGATACGCAGTATTTT	CASSLDLGWGQDTQYF
TRBV7-9	NA	TRBJ2-7	NA	TGTGCCAGCAGCCGACTTCTGGATCGGGGCGAGCAGTACTTC	CASSRLLDRGEQYF
TRBV2	NA	TRBJ1-5	NA	TGTGCCAGCAGTGCATCTCAGGGGAATCAGCCCCAGCATTTT	CASSASQGNQPQHF
TRBV27	NA	TRBJ2-7	TRBD1	TGTGCCAGCAGTGCATACCGGGACAGATACGAGCAGTACTTC	CASSAYRDRYEQYF
TRBV7-9	NA	TRBJ2-7	TRBD2	TGTGCCAGCAGCTTCGGGCTAGCGGGCTCCTACGAGCAGTACTTC	CASSFGLAGSYEQYF
TRBV19	NA	TRBJ1-3	NA	TGTGCCAGTAGTAGACAGCCTGTCTCTGGAAACACCATATATTTT	CASSRQPVSGNTIYF
TRBV4-1	NA	TRBJ2-2	NA	TGCGCCACCAGGAGGGACGTGAACACCGGGGAGCTGTTTTTT	CATRRDVNTGELFF
TRBV2	few	TRBJ2-2	NA	TGTGCCAGCAGTTCACAGAACACCGGGGAGCTGTTTTTT	CASSSQNTGELFF
TRBV5-1	NA	TRBJ2-3	TRBD2	TGCGCCAGCAGCTTCTACCCCCTTACTAGCGGGGGAGGGGATACGCAGTATTTT	CASSFYPLTSGGGDTQYF
TRBV7-9	NA	TRBJ2-1	NA	TGTGCCAGCCTCGGGATCTCCTACAATGAGCAGTTCTTC	CASLGISYNEQFF